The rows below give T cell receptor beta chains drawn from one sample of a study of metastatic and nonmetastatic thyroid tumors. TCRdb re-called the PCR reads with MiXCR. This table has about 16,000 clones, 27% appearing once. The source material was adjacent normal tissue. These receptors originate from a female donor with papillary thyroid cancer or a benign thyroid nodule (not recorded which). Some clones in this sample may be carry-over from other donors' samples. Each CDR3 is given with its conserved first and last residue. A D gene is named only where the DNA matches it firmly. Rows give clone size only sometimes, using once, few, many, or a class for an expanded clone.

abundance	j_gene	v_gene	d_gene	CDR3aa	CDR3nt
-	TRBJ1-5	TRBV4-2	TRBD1	CASSPSRGLGNQPQHF	TGTGCCAGCAGCCCTAGCAGGGGGCTCGGCAATCAGCCCCAGCATTTT
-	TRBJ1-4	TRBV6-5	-	CASSYLWSGNEKLLF	TGTGCCAGCAGTTACTTGTGGTCGGGTAATGAAAAACTGCTTTTT
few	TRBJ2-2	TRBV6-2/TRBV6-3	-	CASIPMGGELFF	TGTGCCAGCATCCCTATGGGCGGGGAGCTGTTTTTT
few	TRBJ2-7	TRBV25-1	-	CASSGQQSGPSPGTYEQYF	TGTGCCAGCAGTGGCCAACAGAGCGGCCCATCCCCGGGGACTTACGAGCAGTACTTC
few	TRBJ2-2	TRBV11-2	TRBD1	CASSLFGQGKTGELFF	TGTGCCAGCAGCTTATTCGGACAGGGCAAAACCGGGGAGCTGTTTTTT
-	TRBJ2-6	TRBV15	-	CATSSRPGSGANVLTF	TGTGCCACCAGCTCCCGTCCCGGCTCTGGGGCCAACGTCCTGACTTTC
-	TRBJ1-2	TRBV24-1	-	CATSDSRTDTYGYTF	TGTGCCACCAGTGATTCTAGGACAGACACCTATGGCTACACCTTC
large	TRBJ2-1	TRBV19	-	CASSSSRNEQFF	TGTGCCAGTAGCTCCTCTAGAAATGAGCAGTTCTTC
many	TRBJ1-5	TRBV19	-	CASSIVHNSNQPQHF	TGTGCCAGTAGTATAGTACACAATAGCAATCAGCCCCAGCATTTT
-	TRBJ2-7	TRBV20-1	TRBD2	CSATSLAAMDEQYF	TGCAGTGCTACCTCACTAGCGGCAATGGACGAGCAGTACTTC
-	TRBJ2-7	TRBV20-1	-	CSAPLPGSSYKQYF	TGCAGTGCACCCCTGCCAGGGAGCTCCTACAAGCAGTACTTC
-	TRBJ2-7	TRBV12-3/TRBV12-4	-	CASGRGAVYEQYF	TGTGCCAGCGGAAGGGGGGCGGTCTACGAGCAGTACTTC
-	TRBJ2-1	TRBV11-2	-	CASSYETEGPYNEQFF	TGTGCCAGCAGCTACGAGACCGAGGGGCCCTACAATGAGCAGTTCTTC
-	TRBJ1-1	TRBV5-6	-	CASSLGASWGTEAFF	TGTGCCAGCAGCTTGGGTGCGAGTTGGGGCACTGAAGCTTTCTTT
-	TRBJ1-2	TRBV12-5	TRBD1	CASGLSGGVGYTF	TGTGCTAGTGGTTTGTCAGGGGGAGTCGGCTACACCTTC
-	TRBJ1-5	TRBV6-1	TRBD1	CASSDESGTGTNQPQHF	TGTGCCAGCAGTGATGAATCCGGGACAGGGACCAATCAGCCCCAGCATTTT